The entry below gives a single T cell receptor (beta chain) sequence along with its context. This record belongs to a study of blood T cell repertoires in COVID-19. About the study: The analysed material was cDNA or gDNA that came from T cells, B-cell-depleted T cells, or PBMCs.

TCRdb's table, derived via immunoSEQ multiplex PCR, lists solely in-frame clones and lacks some. The data hold 150,000 to 200,000 clones, with about 87% observed a single time. Between the trimmed V and J ends, which lost 1 base and 4 bases, there was a span of 10 bases. Germline V lookup: CDR1 MGHRA, CDR2 YSYEKL. The CDR3 is 14 amino acids. This clonotype originated in a woman in her fifties or sixties with acute or convalescent COVID-19. The genes are TRBV4-1 and TRBJ1-1; the D gene is possibly TRBD1 (5 bases). The specimen was peripheral blood. This CDR3 is CASSQGSGGTEAFF. CDR3 in DNA: TGCGCCAGCAGCCAAGGGAGCGGGGGCACTGAAGCTTTCTTT.